These 8 T cell receptor beta chains were sequenced from one sample in a study of identical twins. TCRdb re-called the 5' RACE reads through MiXCR, storing one row per CDR3 protein. The repertoire consists of 250,000 or so distinct CDR3 sequences, with roughly 7% occurring once and the leading ten covering 3.5% to 4%. These data were likewise used in another study, on yellow fever vaccine responses in identical twins.

Specimen: memory (CD45RO+) T cells sorted from blood. These receptors came from a woman between 18 and 29 years old in good health.

The table lists this clonotype with many counts. The rearrangement links TRBV9 to TRBJ1-1; D unresolved. The CDR3 is made up of 15 amino acids. V was pared by 6 bases and J by 0 bases, with 15 bases between. CDR1 is SGDLS, CDR2 YYNGEE, per germline. This CDR3 is CASTRTIYMNTEAFF. The CDR3 coding sequence is TGTGCCAGCACGAGGACCATTTACATGAACACTGAAGCTTTCTTT.

This clonotype was picked up a small number of times. The DNA of the CDR3 is TGCAGTGCTGGTAGCGGGAGGGCCCCAGAGACCCAGTACTTC. It is translated as CSAGSGRAPETQYF. The V and J genes are TRBV20-1 and TRBJ2-5; TRBD2 aligns across 11 bases. Germline trimming cut 5 bases from V and 4 bases from J; bases unmatched to any gene: 6. Germline assignment: CDR1 DFQATT and CDR2 SNEGSKA (reference sequence). This CDR3 has 14 residues.

This clonotype was seen more than once but under ten times. The chain employs TRBV5-5 and TRBJ2-7; 9 nucleotides match TRBD1. J gave up 3 bases and V 3 bases, and 4 bases lay outside the gene matches. The CDR3 has 14 amino acids. Germline CDR1 SGHKS, CDR2 YYEKEE (reference sequence). Written as DNA, the CDR3 is TGTGCCAGCAGCTCCGGGACAGGGTACTACGAGCAGTACGTC. Its protein is CASSSGTGYYEQYV.

The V gene is TRBV15, the J gene TRBJ2-3, with 8 bases that match TRBD2. The length of the CDR3 is 16 residues. The germline CDR1 and CDR2 sequences are LNHNV and YYDKDF (reference sequence). Germline trimming cut 9 bases from V and 0 bases from J; bases unmatched to any gene: 11. CDR3 bases: TGTGCCACTTCAACATGGCGGGGGGCTAGCACAGATACGCAGTATTTT. Residues: CATSTWRGASTDTQYF.

The gene calls are TRBV4-1 and TRBJ2-5; no definite D call. The CDR3 is 11 amino acids. Per the germline V gene, CDR1 is MGHRA and CDR2 is YSYEKL. With 5 bases removed from V and 4 bases from J, the gap between germline ends came to 5 bases. The CDR3 bases are TGCGCCAGCAGCGATCCAGAGACCCAGTACTTC. It specifies CASSDPETQYF.

Ten or more counts support this clonotype. The V gene is TRBV28, the J gene TRBJ2-1; 7 bases line up with TRBD1. The CDR3 runs 13 residues. Germline V lookup: CDR1 MDHEN, CDR2 SYDVKM. The J segment lost 3 bases and the V segment lost 7 bases, leaving 3 bases of the junction unmatched. Here the CDR3 reads CASTTGFYNEQFF. The CDR3 bases are TGTGCCAGCACGACAGGGTTCTACAATGAGCAGTTCTTC.

This chain connects TRBV5-1 to TRBJ2-2; D might be TRBD2 (5 bases). CDR3 size: 16 residues. Per germline, CDR1 SGHRS and CDR2 YFSETQ. V was cut by 1 base and J by 7 bases, with 17 bases left in between. The CDR3 sequence is CASSLSSGTGFGELFF. The CDR3 DNA is TGCGCCAGCAGCTTGAGTTCGGGAACCGGATTCGGGGAGCTGTTTTTT.

This clonotype was seen a handful of times. The chain has TRBV3-1 and TRBJ1-6, with TRBD1 identical over 7 bases. The CDR3 has 16 amino acids. V trimming: 0 bases; J trimming: 4 bases; junction bases outside the gene matches: 3. Per germline, CDR1 LGHDT and CDR2 YNNKEL (reference sequence). CDR3 protein: CASSQDGGQYNSPLHF. The CDR3 DNA is TGTGCCAGCAGCCAAGATGGGGGACAGTATAATTCACCCCTCCACTTT.